Listed below are T cell receptor beta chains from one sample, sequenced in a study of blood T cell repertoires in COVID-19. Libraries were prepared by immunoSEQ multiplex PCR; TCRdb keeps only in-frame clonotypes and omits some of them. This table has about 90,000 clones, roughly 84% appearing once. Specimen: peripheral blood. The receptors were sampled from a woman of 80 years or more with active or convalescent COVID-19. The CDR3 runs from the conserved cysteine through the conserved F or W. D genes are given only for firm matches. Only some rows state a clone size, as once, few, many or a class for expanded clones.

v_call	clone_size	d_call	j_call	cdr3_aa	cdr3_nt
TRBV19	.	.	TRBJ1-2	CASSMRQNGYTF	TGTGCCAGTAGTATGAGACAGAATGGCTACACCTTC
TRBV6-5	.	.	TRBJ1-2	CASVGADANYGYTF	TGTGCCAGCGTGGGGGCGGATGCTAACTATGGCTACACCTTC
TRBV11-3	once	TRBD2	TRBJ2-1	CASSPRTSEAYNEQFF	TGTGCCAGCAGCCCTCGGACTAGCGAAGCCTACAATGAGCAGTTCTTC
TRBV19	.	TRBD2	TRBJ2-7	CASSPRTSGRGQYF	TGTGCCAGTAGTCCTAGGACTAGCGGGAGAGGGCAGTACTTC
TRBV7-2	.	.	TRBJ2-3	CASSEVTDTQYF	TGTGCCAGCAGCGAGGTCACAGATACGCAGTATTTT
TRBV29-1	.	.	TRBJ2-1	CSVEQGYNEQFF	TGCAGCGTTGAACAGGGATACAATGAGCAGTTCTTC
TRBV27	.	.	TRBJ1-6	CASTYSHNSPLHF	TGTGCCAGCACCTATTCGCATAATTCACCCCTCCACTTT
TRBV5-6	.	.	TRBJ2-5	CASSLYSQETQYF	TGTGCCAGCAGCTTGTACAGCCAAGAGACCCAGTACTTC
TRBV7-9	.	TRBD1	TRBJ2-3	CASSPGQGRDTQYF	TGTGCCAGCAGCCCCGGACAGGGGCGGGATACGCAGTATTTT
TRBV5-1	.	.	TRBJ1-3	CASSLDRVEGNTIYF	TGCGCCAGCAGCTTGGACAGGGTAGAAGGAAACACCATATATTTT
TRBV9	.	TRBD2	TRBJ2-1	CASSRGGEASGGEQFF	TGTGCCAGCAGCCGGGGGGGAGAGGCTTCCGGCGGTGAGCAGTTCTTC
TRBV28	.	TRBD1	TRBJ2-1	CASSAWDRAVF	TGTGCCAGCAGTGCATGGGACAGGGCGGTCTTC
TRBV19	few	.	TRBJ1-1	CASSSSSVGTLNTEAFF	TGTGCCAGTAGCAGCTCCTCCGTTGGGACACTTAACACTGAAGCTTTCTTT
TRBV7-8	few	.	TRBJ1-1	CASSLRGLNTEAFF	TGTGCCAGCAGCTTAAGGGGATTGAACACTGAAGCTTTCTTT
TRBV29-1	once	.	TRBJ1-1	CSVTRTGGTEAFF	TGCAGCGTTACCCGGACGGGGGGCACTGAAGCTTTCTTT
TRBV11-2	.	TRBD1	TRBJ1-6	CASSLGTGPKNSPLHF	TGTGCCAGCAGCTTAGGGACAGGGCCGAAGAATTCACCCCTCCACTTT
TRBV28	.	.	TRBJ1-2	CASSIGQTRANYGYTF	TGTGCCAGCAGCATCGGACAGACCAGAGCTAACTATGGCTACACCTTC
TRBV9	once	.	TRBJ1-6	CASSVEGVSYNSPLHF	TGTGCCAGCAGCGTAGAGGGGGTATCCTATAATTCACCCCTCCACTTT
TRBV30	.	TRBD1	TRBJ2-7	CAWSRGTGSEQYF	TGTGCCTGGAGTAGAGGGACAGGGTCCGAGCAGTACTTC
TRBV5-1	.	TRBD2	TRBJ2-1	CASSFRSGGAENEQFF	TGCGCCAGCAGCTTCCGGAGCGGGGGAGCTGAAAATGAGCAGTTCTTC
TRBV6-2/TRBV6-3	.	TRBD2	TRBJ2-7	CASSLSGRASEQYF	TGTGCCAGCAGTTTATCAGGGAGGGCTTCCGAGCAGTACTTC
TRBV24-1	.	.	TRBJ1-3	CATSESTVSGNTIYF	TGTGCCACCAGTGAGTCGACAGTCTCTGGAAACACCATATATTTT
TRBV5-1	.	.	TRBJ1-1	CASSPGGAMNTEAFF	TGCGCCAGCAGCCCGGGAGGGGCTATGAACACTGAAGCTTTCTTT
TRBV19	.	TRBD1	TRBJ2-7	CASGGTGSNEQYF	TGTGCCAGCGGCGGGACAGGGAGCAACGAGCAGTACTTC
TRBV2	.	TRBD2	TRBJ2-1	CASASPLAGSYNEQFF	TGTGCCAGCGCCTCCCCCCTAGCGGGGAGCTACAATGAGCAGTTCTTC
TRBV9	.	TRBD2	TRBJ2-3	CASNLAVSTDTQYF	TGTGCCAGCAACCTAGCGGTTAGCACAGATACGCAGTATTTT
TRBV29-1	few	TRBD1	TRBJ1-4	CSVAPSPGQGIEKLFF	TGCAGCGTGGCGCCTTCACCAGGACAGGGTATTGAAAAACTGTTTTTT
TRBV11-1	once	TRBD2	TRBJ2-2	CASSPSSGRAVGELFF	TGTGCCAGCAGCCCCTCTAGCGGGAGGGCCGTCGGGGAGCTGTTTTTT
TRBV28	.	.	TRBJ2-5	CASSFGDRETQYF	TGTGCCAGCAGTTTCGGGGATCGGGAGACCCAGTACTTC